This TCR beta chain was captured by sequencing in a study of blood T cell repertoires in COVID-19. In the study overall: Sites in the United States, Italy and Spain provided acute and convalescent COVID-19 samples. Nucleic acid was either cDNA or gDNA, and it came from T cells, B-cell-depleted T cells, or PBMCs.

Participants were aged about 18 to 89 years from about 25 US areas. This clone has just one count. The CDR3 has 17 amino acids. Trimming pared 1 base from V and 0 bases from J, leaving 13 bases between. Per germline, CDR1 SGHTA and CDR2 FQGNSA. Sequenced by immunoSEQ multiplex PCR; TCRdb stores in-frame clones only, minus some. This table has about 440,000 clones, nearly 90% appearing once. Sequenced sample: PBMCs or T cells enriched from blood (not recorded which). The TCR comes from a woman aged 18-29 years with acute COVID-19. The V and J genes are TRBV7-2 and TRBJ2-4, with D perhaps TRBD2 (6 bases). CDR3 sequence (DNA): TGTGCCAGCAGCTTAGGGGGTGGCGGGGCAGCCAAAAACATTCAGTACTTC. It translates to CASSLGGGGAAKNIQYF.